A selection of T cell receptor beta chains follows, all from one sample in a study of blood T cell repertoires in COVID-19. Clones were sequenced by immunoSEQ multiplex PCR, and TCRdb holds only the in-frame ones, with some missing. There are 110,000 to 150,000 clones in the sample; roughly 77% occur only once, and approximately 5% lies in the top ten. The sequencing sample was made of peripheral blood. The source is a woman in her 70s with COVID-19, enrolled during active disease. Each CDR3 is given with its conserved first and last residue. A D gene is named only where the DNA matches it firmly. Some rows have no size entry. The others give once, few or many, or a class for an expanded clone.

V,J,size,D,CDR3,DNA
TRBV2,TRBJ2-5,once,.,CASSEAVTGAKTQYF,TGTGCCAGCAGTGAAGCGGTAACCGGAGCGAAGACCCAGTACTTC
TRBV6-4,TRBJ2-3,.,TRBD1,CASSDRGQATDTQYF,TGTGCCAGCAGTGACAGGGGACAGGCCACAGATACGCAGTATTTT
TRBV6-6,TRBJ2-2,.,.,CASSNRTTFTGELFF,TGTGCCAGCAGTAACCGGACTACCTTCACCGGGGAGCTGTTTTTT
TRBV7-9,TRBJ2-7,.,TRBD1,CASTSGTGGFSYEQYF,TGTGCCAGCACCTCTGGGACAGGGGGGTTTAGCTACGAGCAGTACTTC
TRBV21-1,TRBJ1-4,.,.,CASSIPHRAIRDEKLFF,TGTGCCAGCAGCATCCCCCACAGGGCTATAAGGGATGAAAAACTGTTTTTT
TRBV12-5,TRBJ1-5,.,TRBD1,CASGLTCPGQGVLSNQPQHF,TGTGCTAGTGGCCTTACTTGTCCGGGACAGGGGGTACTAAGCAATCAGCCCCAGCATTTT
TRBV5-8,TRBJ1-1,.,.,CASSFDRIAFF,TGTGCCAGCAGCTTCGACAGGATTGCTTTCTTT
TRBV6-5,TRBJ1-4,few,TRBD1,CASSYGGTGTEKLFF,TGTGCCAGCAGTTACGGGGGGACAGGGACCGAAAAACTGTTTTTT
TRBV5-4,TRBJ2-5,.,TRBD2,CASGPSGNLQETQYF,TGTGCCAGCGGCCCCAGCGGGAACCTCCAAGAGACCCAGTACTTC
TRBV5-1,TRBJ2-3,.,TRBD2,CASSSRGTSESDTQYF,TGCGCCAGCAGCTCGAGGGGTACTAGCGAGTCAGATACGCAGTATTTT
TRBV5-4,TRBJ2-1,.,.,CASSGGGADEQFF,TGTGCCAGCAGCGGAGGGGGGGCTGATGAGCAGTTCTTC
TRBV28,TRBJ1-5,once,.,CASKGNTFSKYQPQHF,TGTGCCAGCAAGGGGAACACCTTCTCAAAATATCAGCCCCAGCATTTT
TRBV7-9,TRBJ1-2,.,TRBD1,CASSLAGTDGYTF,TGTGCCAGCAGCTTAGCCGGGACAGATGGCTACACCTTC
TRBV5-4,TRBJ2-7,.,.,CASSFRGYEQYF,TGTGCCAGCAGCTTTCGGGGCTACGAGCAGTACTTC
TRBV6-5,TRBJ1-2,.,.,CASSLTGGERSYTF,TGTGCCAGCAGCCTTACAGGCGGGGAGAGGAGCTACACCTTC
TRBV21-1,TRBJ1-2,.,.,CASSIKSGTDRGYTF,TGTGCCAGCAGCATTAAGTCGGGGACAGATAGGGGCTACACCTTC
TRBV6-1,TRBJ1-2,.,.,CASTGIGPYGYTF,TGTGCCAGCACCGGGATAGGACCCTATGGCTACACCTTC
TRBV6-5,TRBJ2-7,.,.,CATWGGRGYEQYF,TGTGCCACCTGGGGTGGCAGGGGCTACGAGCAGTACTTC
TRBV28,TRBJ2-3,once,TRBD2,CASMAGGIRTDTQYF,TGTGCCAGCATGGCGGGGGGAATCCGCACAGATACGCAGTATTTT
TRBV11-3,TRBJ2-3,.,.,CASSFSKSSDTQYF,TGTGCCAGCAGCTTCTCCAAAAGCTCAGATACGCAGTATTTT
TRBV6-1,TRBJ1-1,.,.,CASSEVTSEAFF,TGTGCCAGCAGTGAAGTGACATCTGAAGCTTTCTTT
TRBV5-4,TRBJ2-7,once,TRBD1,CASSLGTGNSYEQYF,TGTGCCAGCAGCTTGGGGACAGGGAATTCCTACGAGCAGTACTTC
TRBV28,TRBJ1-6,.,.,CASNDLQAPLHF,TGTGCCAGCAACGACCTTCAGGCGCCCCTCCACTTT
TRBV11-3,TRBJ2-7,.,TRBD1,CASSPGQGASYEQYF,TGTGCCAGCAGCCCGGGACAGGGAGCGTCCTACGAGCAGTACTTC
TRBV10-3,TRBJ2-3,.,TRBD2,CAISARASGTSGGKGLDTQYF,TGTGCCATCAGTGCCCGGGCCTCCGGGACTAGCGGGGGGAAGGGGCTGGATACGCAGTATTTT
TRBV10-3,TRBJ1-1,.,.,CAISGEWGTEAFF,TGTGCCATCAGCGGGGAATGGGGCACTGAAGCTTTCTTT
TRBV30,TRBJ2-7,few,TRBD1,CAWSADFRDRGIHEQYF,TGTGCCTGGAGTGCCGACTTCCGGGACAGGGGGATCCACGAGCAGTACTTC
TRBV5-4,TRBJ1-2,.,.,CASSLEPQGSPYGYTF,TGTGCCAGCAGCTTGGAGCCGCAGGGGAGTCCCTATGGCTACACCTTC
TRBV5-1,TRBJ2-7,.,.,CASSPRVMGRPPYEQYF,TGCGCCAGCAGCCCCCGGGTCATGGGGCGCCCTCCCTACGAGCAGTACTTC
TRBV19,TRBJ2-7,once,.,CASSEASQGYEQYF,TGTGCCAGTAGTGAGGCCTCGCAAGGATACGAGCAGTACTTC
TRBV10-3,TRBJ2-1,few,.,CAISESRLGNEQFF,TGTGCCATCAGTGAGTCCCGGCTAGGTAATGAGCAGTTCTTC
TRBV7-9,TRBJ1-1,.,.,CASSLSSAEAFF,TGTGCCAGCAGCTTATCCAGCGCTGAAGCTTTCTTT
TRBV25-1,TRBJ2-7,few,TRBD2,CASRTSGGYEQYF,TGTGCCAGCAGGACTAGCGGGGGTTACGAGCAGTACTTC
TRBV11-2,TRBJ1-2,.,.,CASSSEGYSGYTF,TGTGCCAGCAGCTCCGAGGGTTACAGTGGCTACACCTTC
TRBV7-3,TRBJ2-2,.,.,CASSTQGRNGELFF,TGTGCCAGCAGCACTCAGGGAAGGAACGGGGAGCTGTTTTTT